These 20 T cell receptor beta chains came from one sample sequenced in a study of cytomegalovirus exposure and HLA in healthy donors. The PCR contained 60 Vbeta and 13 Jbeta primers. This table comes from immunoSEQ multiplex PCR, and its TCRdb copy is limited to in-frame clones, with some not included. Of some 130,000 clones in the sample, 60% to 80% were seen once. Sequenced: PBMCs. These receptor sequences come from a young man in good health and CMV-seronegative.

DNA of the CDR3: TGTGCCAGCAGCTTAGTCGGCAGGGGAGAGGATACGCAGTATTTT. The encoded protein is CASSLVGRGEDTQYF. This chain connects TRBV7-6 to TRBJ2-3; maybe TRBD1 (6 bases). V lost 1 base and J lost 6, with 14 bases in between. The CDR3 consists of 15 residues. Germline-derived CDR1 and CDR2 are SGHVS and FNYEAQ.

V usage is TRBV7-3 and J usage is TRBJ2-2, with no clear D. Per germline, CDR1 SGHTA and CDR2 FQGTGA. Between the trimmed V and J ends, which lost 2 bases and 5 bases, there was a span of 6 bases. This CDR3 spans 13 amino acids. The CDR3: CASSLERTGELFF. Written as DNA, the CDR3 is TGTGCCAGCAGCTTAGAGAGGACCGGGGAGCTGTTTTTT.

J is TRBJ1-2 and V is TRBV4-1; a possible D gene is TRBD1 (5 bases). CDR3 length equals 15 residues. The V gene lost 0 bases and the J gene lost 1 base, with 9 bases spanning the gap. CDR1 is MGHRA, CDR2 YSYEKL, per germline. CDR3: CASSQEGRDNYGYTF. In DNA, the CDR3 is TGCGCCAGCAGCCAAGAGGGCAGGGATAACTATGGCTACACCTTC.

The V call is TRBV27, the J call TRBJ2-6; D is possibly TRBD1 (5 bases). The germline V gene has CDR1 MNHEY and CDR2 SMNVEV (reference sequence). Trimming took off 2 bases at V and 2 bases at J, with 7 bases between the two ends. The CDR3 is 15 amino acids. The CDR3 reads CASSLRGAGANVLTF. The CDR3 DNA sequence: TGTGCCAGCAGTTTAAGGGGTGCTGGGGCCAACGTCCTGACTTTC.

The CDR3: CASSGGAHEQFF. CDR3 sequence (DNA): TGTGCCAGCTCCGGTGGGGCGCATGAGCAGTTCTTC. The V gene is TRBV6-1, the J gene TRBJ2-1; D is possibly TRBD1 (5 bases). This CDR3 comprises 12 residues. Germline V gene data show CDR1 as MNHNS and CDR2 as SASEGT. V lost 8 bases and J 8 bases, leaving 13 bases between the germline ends.

The rearrangement links TRBV5-1 to TRBJ2-3, with 9 bases that match TRBD2. The V segment lost 2 bases and the J segment 0 bases; nucleotides outside the gene matches: 4. The germline V gene encodes CDR1 SGHRS and CDR2 YFSETQ. The CDR3 has 16 residues. The CDR3 here is CASSLGLALSTDTQYF. In DNA, the CDR3 is TGCGCCAGCAGCTTAGGACTAGCGCTAAGCACAGATACGCAGTATTTT. Variable domain in full (rest from reference TRBV5-1 and TRBJ2-3): KAGVTQTPRYLIKTRGQQVTLSCSPISGHRSVSWYQQTPGQGLQFLFEYFSETQRNKGNFPGRFSGRQFSNSRSEMNVSTLELGDSALYLCASSLGLALSTDTQYFGPGTRLTVL.

The chain couples TRBV2 to TRBJ1-4; D is undetermined. The V gene's germline CDR1 is SNHLY and CDR2 FYNNEI. The CDR3 is 11 amino acids. The V and J ends lost 6 bases and 7 bases respectively, with 6 bases between them. The CDR3 sequence: CASSLREKLFF. The CDR3 coding sequence is TGTGCCAGCAGCCTCCGTGAAAAACTGTTTTTT.

The J gene is TRBJ1-1, the V gene TRBV19; 7 bases are shared with TRBD1. Germline V CDR1 and CDR2: LNHDA, SQIVND (reference sequence). After removal of 3 bases from V and 7 bases from J, the junction contained 5 bases not matched to a gene. The CDR3 covers 13 residues. DNA of the CDR3: TGTGCCAGTAGTATCTTGGGACAGAGTGAAGCTTTCTTT. Its translation: CASSILGQSEAFF.

This clone was seen a handful of times. J is TRBJ2-3 and V is TRBV19; no reliable D call. Germline V gene lookup returns CDR1 LNHDA and CDR2 SQIVND (reference sequence). Deletions cut 2 bases from V and 0 bases from J, with 9 bases between. The CDR3 length is 15 residues. Written as DNA, the CDR3 is TGTGCCAGTAGTATAACAGCAGGAAGCACAGATACGCAGTATTTT. It is translated as CASSITAGSTDTQYF.

Turning to this clone: Other DNA variants within this sample encode the same CDR3. This rearrangement joins TRBV5-1 to TRBJ2-7, with 7 bases lining up with TRBD1. CDR1 and CDR2 (germline): SGHRS, YFSETQ. V shed 3 bases, J shed 2 bases, and the junction held 2 bases outside the gene matches. CDR3 length: 13 residues. CDR3 sequence reads: CASSSGTAYEQYF. For the CDR3, the DNA is TGCGCCAGCAGCTCGGGGACAGCCTACGAGCAGTACTTC.

The chain is built from TRBV5-1 and TRBJ2-7, with 16 bases aligning to TRBD2. With V trimmed by 3 bases and J by 2 bases, 5 bases remained unmatched. Germline assignment: CDR1 SGHRS and CDR2 YFSETQ. CDR3 size: 17 residues. The CDR3 region has the DNA TGCGCCAGCAGCTGGGGACTAGCGGGAGGGTCCACCTACGAGCAGTACTTC. Protein: CASSWGLAGGSTYEQYF.

The gene calls are TRBV11-2 and TRBJ2-4; 7 positions agree with TRBD1. The germline V gene has CDR1 SGHAT and CDR2 FQNNGV. Trimming cost V 1 base and J 3 bases; bases outside gene matches: 3. The CDR3 runs to 15 residues. The CDR3 here is CASSLVQGYKNIQYF. The DNA for the CDR3 is TGTGCCAGCAGCTTAGTACAGGGGTACAAAAACATTCAGTACTTC. Filled out from reference TRBV11-2 and TRBJ2-4, the complete variable domain reads EAGVAQSPRYKIIEKRQSVAFWCNPISGHATLYWYQQILGQGPKLLIQFQNNGVVDDSQLPKDRFSAERLKGVDSTLKIQPAKLEDSAVYLCASSLVQGYKNIQYFGAGTRLSVL.

This clone came up a few times. The chain combines TRBV20-1 with TRBJ2-5; 10 nucleotides match TRBD1. J gave up 9 bases and V 6 bases, and 4 bases lay outside the gene matches. The CDR3 extends over 11 amino acids. CDR1 and CDR2 from the germline V gene are DFQATT and SNEGSKA (reference sequence). DNA of the CDR3: TGCAGTGCAGACAGGGGGCTAGCCCAGTACTTC. It is translated as CSADRGLAQYF.

The chain is built from TRBV15 and TRBJ2-1; 8 nucleotides match TRBD1. The V and J ends lost 5 bases and 9 bases, in that order; junction bases with no gene match: 3. The CDR3 has 12 amino acids. Per germline, CDR1 LNHNV and CDR2 YYDKDF (reference sequence). The CDR3 DNA reads as TGTGCCACCAGCGGCACAGGGGGTGAGCAGTTCTTC. This sequence encodes CATSGTGGEQFF.

The chain combines TRBV2 with TRBJ2-1; TRBD2 aligns across 14 bases. Per germline, CDR1 SNHLY and CDR2 FYNNEI. V was pared by 2 bases and J by 9 bases, with 3 bases of the junction left unmatched. CDR3 length: 15 residues. CDR3 coding DNA: TGTGCCAGCAGTGAACCGGGACTAGCGGGAGTTGAGCAGTTCTTC. It specifies CASSEPGLAGVEQFF.

This sequence joins TRBV30 and TRBJ1-5, with 11 nucleotides matching TRBD1. V shed 2 bases and J 5 bases; nucleotides not matched to a gene: 2. Per germline, CDR1 GTSNPN and CDR2 SVGIG (reference sequence). The CDR3 runs 14 residues. The CDR3 sequence is CAWSPGQGDQPQHF. The CDR3 DNA follows: TGTGCCTGGAGTCCGGGACAGGGGGATCAGCCCCAGCATTTT.

The rearrangement uses TRBV5-4 and TRBJ1-2; TRBD1 matches 12 bases. The CDR3 extends over 17 amino acids. V shed 0 bases, J shed 4 bases, and the junction held 7 bases outside the gene matches. The germline V gene encodes CDR1 SGHNT and CDR2 YYREEE (reference sequence). CDR3 region: CASSLGGGQGAIYGYTF. CDR3 bases: TGTGCCAGCAGCTTGGGGGGGGGACAGGGGGCTATCTATGGCTACACCTTC. Full variable domain (remainder filled in from reference TRBV5-4 and TRBJ1-2): ETGVTQSPTHLIKTRGQQVTLRCSSQSGHNTVSWYQQALGQGPQFIFQYYREEENGRGNFPPRFSGLQFPNYSSELNVNALELDDSALYLCASSLGGGQGAIYGYTFGSGTRLTVV.

The chain couples TRBV6-1 to TRBJ1-1; no reliable D call. The germline gives CDR1 MNHNS, CDR2 SASEGT. Deletions cut 7 bases from V and 3 bases from J, with 18 bases between. This CDR3 region has 15 residues. CDR3 sequence reads: CASTRERFGHTEAFF. CDR3 bases: TGTGCCAGCACCCGGGAGAGGTTTGGGCACACTGAAGCTTTCTTT.

The V gene is TRBV19, the J gene TRBJ2-4; TRBD2 aligns across 10 bases. With V trimmed by 4 bases and J by 11 bases, 17 bases remained unmatched. This CDR3 region has 17 residues. The germline V gene encodes CDR1 LNHDA and CDR2 SQIVND (reference sequence). The CDR3 here is CASSSPGTSVPAGVQYF. CDR3 in DNA: TGTGCCAGTAGTAGCCCTGGGACTAGCGTGCCCGCCGGGGTTCAGTACTTC.

This chain uses TRBV5-4 with TRBJ2-3; weak D call: TRBD2 (7 bases). This CDR3 comprises 16 residues. V gave up 4 bases and J gave up 0 bases, with 15 bases separating them. CDR1 and CDR2 (germline): SGHNT, YYREEE (reference sequence). CDR3 DNA: TGTGCCAGCAGCCTTCGCGCGGGGGCTAGCACAGATACGCAGTATTTT. Encoded protein: CASSLRAGASTDTQYF.